This section outlines one T cell receptor (beta chain) sequence together with its context. This entry is derived from a study of blood T cell repertoires in COVID-19. The wider study: From the United States, Italy and Spain came samples of acute and convalescent COVID-19. T cells, B-cell-depleted T cells, or PBMCs supplied cDNA or gDNA.

The germline CDR1 and CDR2 sequences are MDHEN and SYDVKM. Trimming removed 3 bases from V and 4 bases from J; junction bases left unmatched: 4. CDR3 length equals 17 residues. Categorization into cohorts depended on clinical history that participants reported. Original analysis: Amplification of reference gene primers provided the estimated nucleated cell counts. Only in-frame clones appear in the TCRdb table, and some are missing; sequencing was by immunoSEQ multiplex PCR. Clonal size and the V and J genes are those of that table, whereas D and trimming came from the DNA. The sample carries approximately 210,000 clones, 81% recorded once.

The chain employs TRBV28 and TRBJ2-3, with TRBD2 matching 16 bases. This receptor was taken from a woman between 50 and 59 years old with acute COVID-19. The sequenced sample consisted of PBMCs or T cells enriched from blood (not recorded which). Written as DNA, the CDR3 is TGTGCCAGCAGTTTCGGGACTAGCGGGGGGGCATCAGATACGCAGTATTTT. This codes for CASSFGTSGGASDTQYF.